Shown below are 32 T cell receptor beta chains from a single sample sequenced in a study of control samples from healthy donors and cancer patients. Sequenced by immunoSEQ multiplex PCR; TCRdb stores in-frame clones only, minus some. The sample carries 170,000 or so clones, approximately 96% recorded once. The specimen was blood. Every receptor here comes from a woman in her thirties or forties in good health.

This chain joins TRBV12-2 and TRBJ2-3; no check of the table's D call, TRBD2, against the DNA was made. TRBV12-2 is flagged as a pseudogene. This CDR3 contains 17 residues. The CDR3 nucleotides read TGTGCAAGTCGCTTAGGAGGGTGCGGACCCGACACAGATACGCAGTATTTT. Translating gives CASRLGGCGPDTDTQYF.

This chain connects TRBV5-1 to TRBJ2-5; no clear D. The V gene lost 0 bases and the J gene lost 1 base, with 10 bases spanning the gap. CDR3 size: 15 residues. The V gene's germline CDR1 is SGHRS and CDR2 YFSETQ. The CDR3 nucleotides are TGCGCCAGCAGCTTGGTAGGACGGACCCAAGAGACCCAGTACTTC. Its protein is CASSLVGRTQETQYF.

This chain connects TRBV9 to TRBJ2-2; the D gene is possibly TRBD1 (5 bases). Trimming stripped 0 bases from V and 0 bases from J, with 9 bases between. CDR1 and CDR2 from the germline V gene are SGDLS and YYNGEE. The CDR3 spans 16 residues. The CDR3 DNA follows: TGTGCCAGCAGCGTAGCCGTAGGGGCGAACACCGGGGAGCTGTTTTTT. It is translated as CASSVAVGANTGELFF.

This chain joins TRBV19 and TRBJ1-1, with D unresolved. Looked up from germline, CDR1 is LNHDA and CDR2 is SQIVND (reference sequence). Between the trimmed V and J ends, which lost 3 bases and 0 bases, there was a span of 8 bases. The CDR3 is 14 residues long. DNA for the CDR3: TGTGCCAGTAGTATCAGGTATATGAACACTGAAGCTTTCTTT. Amino acids: CASSIRYMNTEAFF.

The rearrangement uses TRBV6-1 and TRBJ1-3, with D perhaps matching TRBD1 (5 bases). The CDR3 is made up of 17 amino acids. The germline V and J ends were trimmed by 2 bases and 7 bases, with 21 bases remaining between them. Germline values: CDR1 MNHNS, CDR2 SASEGT. The CDR3, as DNA: TGTGCCAGCAGTGAATTGTTAGGGACTCAAATTAGGAACACCATATATTTT. Translation gives CASSELLGTQIRNTIYF.

The chain is built from TRBV18 and TRBJ2-7, with 8 bases lining up with TRBD1. This CDR3 spans 17 amino acids. The V gene's germline CDR1 is KGHSH and CDR2 LQKENI. J lost 4 bases, V lost 1 base, and 12 bases had no gene match. The CDR3 sequence is CASSPRGSGQGAYEQYF. The CDR3 DNA sequence: TGTGCCAGCTCACCACGGGGGTCTGGGCAGGGGGCTTACGAGCAGTACTTC.

The chain is built from TRBV7-2 and TRBJ2-3; perhaps TRBD2 as D (5 bases). The CDR3 is 16 amino acids. Trimming took off 1 base at V and 5 bases at J, with 16 bases between the two ends. Germline CDR1 is SGHTA and CDR2 is FQGNSA. The CDR3 DNA is TGTGCCAGCAGCTTAGTGCCTAGCTGGAGGCAAGATACGCAGTATTTT. It translates to CASSLVPSWRQDTQYF.

This chain joins TRBV7-2 and TRBJ1-3; TRBD1 aligns across 10 bases. From germline, CDR1 is SGHTA and CDR2 FQGNSA. This CDR3 is 16 amino acids long. V dropped 4 bases and J dropped 4; count of bases not matched to a gene: 7. The CDR3 DNA is TGTGCCAGCAGCTCACGACAGGGGGCGCAGGGAAACACCATATATTTT. This codes for CASSSRQGAQGNTIYF.

The rearrangement joins TRBV6-5 to TRBJ2-7; 9 nucleotides match TRBD1. The CDR3 sequence is 15 residues long. CDR1 and CDR2 from the germline V gene are MNHEY and SVGAGI. The V gene end was trimmed by 5 bases and the J gene end by 0 bases; junction bases not matched to a gene: 5. CDR3 sequence (DNA): TGTGCCAGCAGTAAACTGACAGGGGGCTCCTACGAGCAGTACTTC. As protein: CASSKLTGGSYEQYF.

This chain uses TRBV12-3 or TRBV12-4 with TRBJ1-5, with D possibly being TRBD1 (5 bases). V lost 3 bases to trimming and J lost 9 bases, with 12 bases between them. CDR3 size: 13 residues. As DNA, the CDR3 is TGTGCCAGCAGTTTTGGGGGTGGTGGGCCCCAGCATTTT. As protein: CASSFGGGGPQHF.

V is TRBV20-1 and J is TRBJ2-1; D is unclear. The CDR3 is made up of 11 amino acids. CDR1 is DFQATT and CDR2 is SNEGSKA in the germline V gene (reference sequence). Trimming cost V 6 bases and J 7 bases, with 10 bases left between them. This chain's CDR3 is CSALWGNEQFF. The CDR3 DNA sequence: TGCAGTGCCCTCTGGGGTAATGAGCAGTTCTTC.

The V call is TRBV7-9, the J call TRBJ2-1; TRBD2 matches at 10 bases. Germline trimming cut 1 base from V and 2 bases from J; bases unmatched to any gene: 5. The CDR3 runs 17 residues. Germline CDR1 reads SEHNR; CDR2 reads FQNEAQ (reference sequence). The CDR3 coding sequence is TGTGCCAGCAGCTTAGTTCGGACTAGCGGCCCCTACAATGAGCAGTTCTTC. The encoded protein is CASSLVRTSGPYNEQFF.

The gene calls are TRBV5-1 and TRBJ2-2; D gene uncertain. V shed 2 bases and J shed 0 bases, with 8 bases lying between them. Germline V gene sequence: CDR1 SGHRS, CDR2 YFSETQ. The CDR3 runs to 15 residues. The CDR3 DNA follows: TGCGCCAGCAGCTTTCGCAGCCCGAACACCGGGGAGCTGTTTTTT. Translated: CASSFRSPNTGELFF.

The chain carries TRBV3-1 (or the pseudogene TRBV3-2) and TRBJ1-1; D gene uncertain. From germline, CDR1 is LGHDT and CDR2 YNNKEL (reference sequence). The V end lost 5 bases, the J end lost 2 bases, and 12 bases lay between the germline ends. The CDR3 totals 14 residues. CDR3 protein: CASSGRDLNTEAFF. In nucleotides, the CDR3 is TGTGCCAGCAGCGGAAGAGACCTTAACACTGAAGCTTTCTTT.

This chain joins TRBV4-3 and TRBJ1-3, with 7 bases identical to TRBD1. The CDR3 is 17 amino acids. V gave up 3 bases and J gave up 3 bases; unmatched junction bases: 11. Germline loops: CDR1 LGHNA, CDR2 YSLEER. The CDR3 region is CASSQEPRQGSGNTIYF. The CDR3 DNA reads as TGCGCCAGCAGCCAGGAGCCTCGACAGGGCAGTGGAAACACCATATATTTT.

This clone was observed a few times. The sample contains more than one DNA sequence encoding this CDR3. The rearrangement links TRBV5-1 to TRBJ1-5, with D possibly being TRBD1 (5 bases). Germline lookup yields CDR1 SGHRS and CDR2 YFSETQ. Trimming shortened V by 4 bases and J by 0 bases, and 8 bases separated the two germline ends. This CDR3 spans 14 amino acids. For the CDR3, the DNA is TGCGCCAGCAGCCTGGGGGGTAGCAATCAGCCCCAGCATTTT. Its translation: CASSLGGSNQPQHF.

This clone was found once. The gene calls are TRBV14 and TRBJ2-3, with 9 bases identical to TRBD1. CDR3 length equals 15 residues. Germline CDR1 and CDR2: SGHDN and FVKESK. J was trimmed by 8 bases and V by 2 bases; bases with no gene match: 8. The CDR3 loop is CASSQRLGQGVTQYF. The DNA for the CDR3 is TGTGCCAGCAGCCAACGGTTGGGACAGGGTGTTACGCAGTATTTT.

CDR3 loop: CASSIQQGASEAFF. DNA for the CDR3: TGTGCCAGCAGTATCCAACAGGGGGCCTCTGAAGCTTTCTTT. The J gene is TRBJ1-1, the V gene TRBV7-9; 9 bases line up with TRBD1. V gave up 6 bases and J gave up 6 bases; unmatched junction bases: 8. The CDR3 contains 14 residues. CDR1 and CDR2 from the germline V gene are SEHNR and FQNEAQ (reference sequence).

Note on this clone: An end of the junction differs from the germline gene, which may be a read error. This chain links TRBV7-7 with TRBJ2-3; 7 nucleotides align to TRBD2. The CDR3 has 16 residues. CDR1 and CDR2 from the germline V gene are SSHAT and FNYEAQ (reference sequence). The CDR3 bases are TGTGCTAGCAGCTTAGGTGGCGGGAGTAGCACAGATACGCAGTATTTT. Its translation: CASSLGGGSSTDTQYF.

The V and J genes are TRBV19 and TRBJ2-7, with D possibly matching TRBD1 (7 bases). Germline CDR1 is LNHDA and CDR2 is SQIVND (reference sequence). The CDR3 has 16 amino acids. The V and J ends lost 6 bases and 2 bases respectively, with 20 bases between them. CDR3 protein: CASRPGGQGGTYEQYF. The CDR3 DNA reads as TGTGCCAGTAGACCTGGGGGTCAGGGGGGAACCTACGAGCAGTACTTC.

The V call is TRBV11-2, the J call TRBJ2-7; D is uncertain. This CDR3 is 15 amino acids long. Germline V CDR1 and CDR2: SGHAT, FQNNGV. V was trimmed by 5 bases and J by 6 bases, leaving 20 bases between them. The CDR3 loop is CASSPQEAPTAEQYF. The CDR3 region has the DNA TGTGCCAGCAGCCCCCAGGAAGCGCCCACCGCCGAGCAGTACTTC.

The chain employs TRBV6-1 and TRBJ1-1, with D possibly being TRBD1 (5 bases). Germline-derived CDR1 and CDR2 are MNHNS and SASEGT. The ends were cut back, 4 bases at V and 0 bases at J, with 15 bases in the middle. There are 16 residues in the CDR3. The CDR3 loop reads CASSGGRRIMNTEAFF. The CDR3 coding sequence is TGTGCCAGCAGTGGGGGACGGAGAATCATGAACACTGAAGCTTTCTTT.

V and J are TRBV10-3 and TRBJ1-2; 12 bases fit TRBD1. Unmatched junction bases numbered 7, after V lost 4 bases and J lost 7 bases. The CDR3 runs to 15 residues. Germline assignment: CDR1 ENHRY and CDR2 SYGVKD. Here the CDR3 reads CAISGPGQGAVGYTF. DNA for the CDR3: TGTGCCATCAGTGGTCCGGGACAGGGGGCGGTTGGCTACACCTTC.

This clone is a singleton in its sample. V and J are TRBV6-5 and TRBJ1-5; D gene unclear. V lost 2 bases and J lost 0, with 11 bases in between. The CDR3 spans 16 residues. CDR1 MNHEY and CDR2 SVGAGI come from the germline V gene. CDR3 DNA sequence: TGTGCCAGCAGTTACCGTCCGGAGAATAGCAATCAGCCCCAGCATTTT. Protein sequence: CASSYRPENSNQPQHF.

CDR3 residues: CASSLTALGQPQHF. CDR3 coding DNA: TGTGCCAGCAGTCTTACAGCTCTGGGGCAGCCCCAGCATTTT. The chain carries TRBV6-5 and TRBJ1-5; the D is unclear. CDR1 and CDR2 (germline): MNHEY, SVGAGI. V lost 5 bases, J lost 7 bases, and 15 bases lay in between. CDR3 size: 14 residues.

The rearrangement joins TRBV25-1 to TRBJ2-2; 9 bases are a match to TRBD1. The germline CDR1 and CDR2 sequences are MGHDK and SYGVNS. CDR3 size: 15 residues. With V trimmed by 2 bases and J by 4 bases, 2 bases remained unmatched. The CDR3 sequence: CASSEGTGSTGELFF. In DNA form, the CDR3 reads TGTGCCAGCAGTGAAGGGACAGGGAGCACCGGGGAGCTGTTTTTT.

This clone was counted a single time. The V and J genes are TRBV29-1 and TRBJ1-5; 7 bases fit TRBD1. The length of the CDR3 is 11 residues. The V gene end was trimmed by 5 bases and the J gene end by 12 bases; junction bases not matched to a gene: 7. The germline V gene has CDR1 SQVTM and CDR2 ANQGSEA. The CDR3, as DNA: TGCAGCGTTTCCGGAGGGGACAGCCAGCATTTT. It yields the protein CSVSGGDSQHF.

The V call is TRBV4-1, the J call TRBJ1-1; tentative D call: TRBD1 (5 bases). Deletions cut 0 bases from V and 5 bases from J, with 13 bases between. Germline V gives CDR1 MGHRA, CDR2 YSYEKL. This CDR3 has 15 residues. The CDR3 nucleotides read TGCGCCAGCAGCCAAGATTTAAGAGGGGTTACTGAAGCTTTCTTT. Translated: CASSQDLRGVTEAFF.

The chain links TRBV20-1 to TRBJ2-5, with D maybe TRBD2 (5 bases). V was cut by 7 bases and J by 5 bases, with 8 bases left in between. The V gene's germline CDR1 is DFQATT and CDR2 SNEGSKA (reference sequence). The CDR3 extends over 10 amino acids. The CDR3 here is CSVPGETQYF. CDR3 coding DNA: TGCAGTGTCCCGGGGGAGACCCAGTACTTC.

This sequence joins TRBV15 and TRBJ1-5; the D is unclear. V was trimmed by 3 bases and J by 7 bases, leaving 13 bases between them. CDR1 and CDR2 (germline): LNHNV, YYDKDF (reference sequence). The CDR3 has 14 amino acids. In nucleotides, the CDR3 is TGTGCCACCAGCAGTGAGAGGGAGGTACAGCCCCAGCATTTT. Translating gives CATSSEREVQPQHF.

V gene TRBV7-6 combines with J gene TRBJ1-1; D not certain. The CDR3 is 16 residues long. The V end lost 0 bases, the J end lost 1 base, and 12 bases lay between the germline ends. Germline lookup yields CDR1 SGHVS and CDR2 FNYEAQ. The CDR3 DNA sequence: TGTGCCAGCAGCTTAGCGCAGTGGAGACCGAACACTGAAGCTTTCTTT. Translating it yields CASSLAQWRPNTEAFF.

This rearrangement joins TRBV7-2 to TRBJ2-5; 10 bases fit TRBD2. Germline CDR1 and CDR2: SGHTA and FQGNSA. This CDR3 region has 15 residues. The V and J ends lost 1 base and 4 bases, in that order; junction bases with no gene match: 3. CDR3: CASSLDLAGGETQYF. The CDR3, as DNA: TGTGCCAGCAGCTTAGATTTAGCGGGAGGAGAGACCCAGTACTTC.